This T cell receptor (beta chain) was sequenced in a study of cytomegalovirus exposure and HLA in healthy donors. The PCR ran on 60 Vbeta and 13 Jbeta primers. Per the study methods: The authors later counted 65 million to 90 million unique TCR beta chains, 9 million to 12 million of them shared. Profiled with immunoSEQ multiplex PCR; TCRdb holds only in-frame clones, not every one. V and J calls and clone size are those listed in that table; D and trimming were worked out from the DNA. The sample has 130,000 to 150,000 clones, around 85% seen once. CDR3 size: 13 residues. Looked up from germline, CDR1 is MDHEN and CDR2 is SYDVKM. Trimming removed 7 bases at V and 7 bases at J, with 16 bases between. Those who donated were healthy bone marrow donors.

The chain has TRBV28 and TRBJ2-5; D perhaps matches TRBD2 (6 bases). The sample consisted of PBMCs. This clonotype originated in a woman aged 50 to 65 in good health and CMV-seropositive. CDR3 bases: TGTGCCAGCACCTTAGGAGGGCCGGGGACCCAGTACTTC. This translates into CASTLGGPGTQYF.